This is a list of T cell receptor beta chains from one sample in a study of blood T cells in healthy people across ages. From the 5' RACE reads, TCRdb called clonotypes with MiXCR, one entry per CDR3 protein. The sample contains about 560,000 distinct CDR3 sequences, about 28% of which appear only once. These data were also filed under a second study, of T cells of mothers and their children.

Sequencing was performed on blood. These receptors all stem from a boy younger than 10 in good health. The CDR3 runs from the conserved cysteine through the conserved F or W. Fields, in order: J gene, V gene, D gene, clone size, CDR3 DNA, CDR3 protein. A D gene is named only where the DNA matches it firmly. A row's size may be missing; if present it is once, few, many or a size class.

>TRBJ1-4|TRBV20-1|NA|few
TGCAGTGCCCCAACCAGTAATGAAAAACTGTTTTTT
CSAPTSNEKLFF
>TRBJ2-7|TRBV5-1|NA|few
TGCGCCAGCAGTCTGGGACACCCCCCCTACGAGCAGTACTTC
CASSLGHPPYEQYF
>TRBJ1-1|TRBV9|NA|once
TGTGCCAGCAGCGGCGGGGGGGGGCGGCACACTGAAGCTTTCTTT
CASSGGGGRHTEAFF
>TRBJ2-5|TRBV9|TRBD2|NA
TGTGCCAGCAGCGTTCAGGGACTAGCGGGACAAGAGACCCAGTACTTC
CASSVQGLAGQETQYF
>TRBJ2-3|TRBV20-1|TRBD2|NA
TGCAGTGGGGCAGCGGGAGAGGAATCGAGTACAGATACGCAGTATTTT
CSGAAGEESSTDTQYF
>TRBJ2-3|TRBV7-8|NA|NA
TGTGCCAGCAGCTTCCAGCGGAGCACAGATACGCAGTATTTT
CASSFQRSTDTQYF
>TRBJ1-4|TRBV20-1|NA|NA
TGCAGTGCTAGCCCGACAGGCGGAGATGAAAAACTGTTTTTT
CSASPTGGDEKLFF
>TRBJ2-4|TRBV3-1|TRBD2|few
TGTGCCAGCAGCCAAGAGCGGGGGAATAAGTTAGCCAAAAACATTCAGTACTTC
CASSQERGNKLAKNIQYF
>TRBJ2-1|TRBV6-2/TRBV6-3|NA|few
TGTGCCAGCAGTGACCAGGCAGCGGACTCCTACAATGAGCAGTTCTTC
CASSDQAADSYNEQFF
>TRBJ2-7|TRBV6-2/TRBV6-3|TRBD2|few
TGTGCCAGCAGTTCCCCGGGACTAGGGGAATACGAGCAGTACTTC
CASSSPGLGEYEQYF
>TRBJ2-7|TRBV5-1|TRBD2|NA
TGCGCCAGCGGCTTTAGCGGGGGGTCCCACGAGCAGTACTTC
CASGFSGGSHEQYF
>TRBJ2-2|TRBV2|NA|few
TGTGCCGGCAGACCCCAGGGTTTAGCCGGGGAGCTGTTTTTT
CAGRPQGLAGELFF
>TRBJ2-3|TRBV27|TRBD2|NA
TGTGCCAGTTGCAGCGGGGGCAACACAGATACGCAGTATTTT
CASCSGGNTDTQYF
>TRBJ2-2|TRBV11-2|TRBD2|few
TGTGCCAGCAGCTTTCGGGGGGTTCAGACCGGGGAGCTGTTTTTT
CASSFRGVQTGELFF
>TRBJ2-3|TRBV29-1|NA|few
TGCAGCGTTGAGGGCATTCTCGGGGCAACTTTT
CSVEGILGATF
>TRBJ2-5|TRBV7-9|NA|NA
TGTGCCAGCACCTTAGGGAGAAGGGAGGTTCAGACCCAGTACTTC
CASTLGRREVQTQYF
>TRBJ1-5|TRBV6-8|NA|NA
TGTGCCAGCAGTTTCCCGGGGGCCAGGAAGGAACAGCCCCAGCATTTT
CASSFPGARKEQPQHF
>TRBJ2-2|TRBV7-2|TRBD2|NA
TGTGCCAGCAGCCCCCGAGGATTAGCGGGAGCCACCGGGGAGCTGTTTTTT
CASSPRGLAGATGELFF
>TRBJ1-2|TRBV18|NA|NA
TGTGCCAGCTCACCTAGCACAGGGATCTATGGCTACACCTTC
CASSPSTGIYGYTF
>TRBJ2-3|TRBV20-1|TRBD1|few
TGCAGTGCTAGAGATCAGGGGGCCAGAGGGGGGGATACGCAGTATTTT
CSARDQGARGGDTQYF
>TRBJ2-4|TRBV3-1|TRBD1|few
TGTGCCAGCAGCGCAACGGGACAGGGCTACATTCAGTACTTC
CASSATGQGYIQYF
>TRBJ1-2|TRBV7-2|NA|few
TGTGCCAGCAGCTCCCCGGACGGTCGGTATGGCTACACCTTC
CASSSPDGRYGYTF
>TRBJ2-4|TRBV2|NA|NA
TGTGCCAGCAGTGATCCCGGGGGACCCAAAAACATTCAGTACTTC
CASSDPGGPKNIQYF
>TRBJ1-6|TRBV3-1|NA|NA
TGTGCCAGCAGCCAAGATTACGGTAATTCACCCCTCCACTTT
CASSQDYGNSPLHF
>TRBJ1-4|TRBV27|NA|few
TGTGCCAGCAGATCGGGGCTAACTAATGAAAAACTGTTTTTT
CASRSGLTNEKLFF
>TRBJ2-4|TRBV20-1|NA|few
TGCAGTGCTAGAAAGATGTCGGGCAGGGTAAACATTCAGTACTTC
CSARKMSGRVNIQYF
>TRBJ2-7|TRBV4-3|NA|NA
TGCGCCAGCAGCCGTCAGACAGAGGGCTACGAGCAGTACTTC
CASSRQTEGYEQYF
>TRBJ2-7|TRBV12-3/TRBV12-4|TRBD1|few
TGTGCCAGCAGTCCCTTGACAGGGACCCACGAGCAGTACTTC
CASSPLTGTHEQYF